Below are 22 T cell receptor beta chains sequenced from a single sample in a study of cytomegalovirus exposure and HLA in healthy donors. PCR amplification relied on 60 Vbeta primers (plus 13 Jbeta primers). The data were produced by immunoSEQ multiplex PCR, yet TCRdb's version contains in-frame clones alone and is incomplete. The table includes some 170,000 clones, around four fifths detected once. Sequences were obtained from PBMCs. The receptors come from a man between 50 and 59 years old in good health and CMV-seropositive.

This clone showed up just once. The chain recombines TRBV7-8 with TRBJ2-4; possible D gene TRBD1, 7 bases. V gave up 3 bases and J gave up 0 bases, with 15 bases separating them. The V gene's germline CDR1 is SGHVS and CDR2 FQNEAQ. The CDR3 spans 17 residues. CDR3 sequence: CASSLEEGAGAKNIQYF. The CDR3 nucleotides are TGTGCCAGCAGCTTGGAGGAGGGGGCGGGAGCCAAAAACATTCAGTACTTC.

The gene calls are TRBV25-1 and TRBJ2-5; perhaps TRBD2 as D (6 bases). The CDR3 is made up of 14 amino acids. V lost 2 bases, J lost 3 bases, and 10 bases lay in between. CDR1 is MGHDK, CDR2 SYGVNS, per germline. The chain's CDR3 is CASSEIGGEETQYF. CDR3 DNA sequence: TGTGCCAGCAGTGAAATCGGCGGGGAAGAGACCCAGTACTTC.

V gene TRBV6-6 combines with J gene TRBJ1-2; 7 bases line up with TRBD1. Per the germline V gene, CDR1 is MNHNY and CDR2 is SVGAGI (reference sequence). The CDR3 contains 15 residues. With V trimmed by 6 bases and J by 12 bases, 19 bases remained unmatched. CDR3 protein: CASRDRQGVSLADTF. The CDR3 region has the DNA TGTGCCAGCAGGGATCGACAGGGAGTCTCCCTTGCGGACACCTTC.

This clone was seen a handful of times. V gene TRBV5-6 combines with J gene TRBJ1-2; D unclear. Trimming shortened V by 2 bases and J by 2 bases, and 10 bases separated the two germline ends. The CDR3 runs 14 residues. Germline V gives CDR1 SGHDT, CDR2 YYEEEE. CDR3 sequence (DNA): TGTGCCAGCAGCTTCAGAAGGAGAAACTATGGCTACACCTTC. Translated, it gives CASSFRRRNYGYTF.

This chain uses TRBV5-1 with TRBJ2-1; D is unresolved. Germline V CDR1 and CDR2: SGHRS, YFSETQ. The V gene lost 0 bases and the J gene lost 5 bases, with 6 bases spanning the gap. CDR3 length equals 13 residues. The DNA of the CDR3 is TGCGCCAGCAGCTTGGAACTGAACAATGAGCAGTTCTTC. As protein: CASSLELNNEQFF.

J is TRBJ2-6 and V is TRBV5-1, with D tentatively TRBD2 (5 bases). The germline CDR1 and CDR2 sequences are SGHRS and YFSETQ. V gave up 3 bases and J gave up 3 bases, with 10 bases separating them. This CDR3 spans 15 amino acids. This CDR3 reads CASSWAGDGANVLTF. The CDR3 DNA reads TGCGCCAGCAGCTGGGCGGGCGATGGGGCCAACGTCCTGACTTTC.

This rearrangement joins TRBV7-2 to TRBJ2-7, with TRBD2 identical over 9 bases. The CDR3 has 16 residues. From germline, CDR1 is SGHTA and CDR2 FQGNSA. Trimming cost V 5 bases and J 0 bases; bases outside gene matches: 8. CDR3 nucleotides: TGTGCCAGCAGCCTCCATAGCGGGGGCCTCTCCTACGAGCAGTACTTC. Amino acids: CASSLHSGGLSYEQYF.

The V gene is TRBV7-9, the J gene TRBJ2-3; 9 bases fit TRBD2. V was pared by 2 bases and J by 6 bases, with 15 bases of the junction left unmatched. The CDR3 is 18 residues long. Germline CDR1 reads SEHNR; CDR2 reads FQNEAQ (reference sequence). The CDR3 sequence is CASSLRGGGAGGMDTQYF. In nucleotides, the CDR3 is TGTGCCAGCAGCTTAAGAGGTGGAGGTGCGGGAGGGATGGATACGCAGTATTTT.

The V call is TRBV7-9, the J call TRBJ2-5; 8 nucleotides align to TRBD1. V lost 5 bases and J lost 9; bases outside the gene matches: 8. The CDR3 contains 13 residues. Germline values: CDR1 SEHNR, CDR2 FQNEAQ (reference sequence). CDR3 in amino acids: CASSETGDIAQYF. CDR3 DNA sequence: TGTGCCAGCAGCGAGACAGGGGACATTGCCCAGTACTTC.

In DNA form, the CDR3 reads TGTGCCATCAGTGACCTTTCTTACGCCACTCAAGAGACCCAGTACTTC. Translation gives CAISDLSYATQETQYF. This chain links TRBV10-3 with TRBJ2-5; D not resolved. CDR1 and CDR2 from the germline V gene are ENHRY and SYGVKD. CDR3 size: 16 residues. Trimming left V 3 bases short and J 2 bases short, with 16 bases between.

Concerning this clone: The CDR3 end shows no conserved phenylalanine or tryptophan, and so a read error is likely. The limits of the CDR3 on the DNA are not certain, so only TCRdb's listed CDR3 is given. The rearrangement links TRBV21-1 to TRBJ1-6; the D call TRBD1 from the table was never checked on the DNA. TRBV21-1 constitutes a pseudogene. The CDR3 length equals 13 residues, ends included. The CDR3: CASSKTKGDRDSR.

This CDR3 is CASSQEISTEAFF. The CDR3, as DNA: TGTGCCAGCAGCCAAGAAATTAGCACTGAAGCTTTCTTT. This chain connects TRBV14 to TRBJ1-1, with D hard to call. Germline CDR1 and CDR2: SGHDN and FVKESK. This CDR3 has 13 amino acids. Trimming took off 0 bases at V and 4 bases at J, with 6 bases between the two ends. The full variable domain, in which reference TRBV14 and TRBJ1-1 provide the parts outside the CDR3, is EAGVTQFPSHSVIEKGQTVTLRCDPISGHDNLYWYRRVMGKEIKFLLHFVKESKQDESGMPNNRFLAERTGGTYSTLKVQPAELEDSGVYFCASSQEISTEAFFGQGTRLTVV.

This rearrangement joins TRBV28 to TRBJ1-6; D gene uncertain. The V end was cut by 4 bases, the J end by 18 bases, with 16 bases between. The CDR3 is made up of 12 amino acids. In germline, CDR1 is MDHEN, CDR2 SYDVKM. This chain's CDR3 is CASSSGPLGPHF. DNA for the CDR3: TGTGCCAGCAGTTCGGGTCCTCTCGGTCCCCACTTT.

The CDR3 sequence: CASGVPWEEQYF. CDR3 nucleotides: TGTGCCAGCGGCGTCCCTTGGGAGGAGCAGTACTTC. V usage is TRBV7-9 and J usage is TRBJ2-7; possible D gene TRBD2, 5 bases. CDR3 length: 12 residues. CDR1 and CDR2 (germline): SEHNR, FQNEAQ (reference sequence). Deletions cut 8 bases from V and 7 bases from J, with 15 bases between. The full variable domain, rest sourced from reference TRBV7-9 and TRBJ2-7, is DTGVSQNPRHKITKRGQNVTFRCDPISEHNRLYWYRQTLGQGPEFLTYFQNEAQLEKSRLLSDRFSAERPKGSFSTLEIQRTEQGDSAMYLCASGVPWEEQYFGPGTRLTVT.

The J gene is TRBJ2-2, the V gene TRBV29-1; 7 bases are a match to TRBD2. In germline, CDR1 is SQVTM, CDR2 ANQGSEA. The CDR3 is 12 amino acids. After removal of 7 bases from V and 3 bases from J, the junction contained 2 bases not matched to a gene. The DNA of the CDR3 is TGCAGCGCGACTAGCCACACCGGGGAGCTGTTTTTT. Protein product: CSATSHTGELFF.

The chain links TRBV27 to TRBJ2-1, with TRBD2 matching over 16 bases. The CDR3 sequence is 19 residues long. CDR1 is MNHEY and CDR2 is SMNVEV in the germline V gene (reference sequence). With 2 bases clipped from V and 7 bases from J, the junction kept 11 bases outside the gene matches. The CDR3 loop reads CASSLLPGLAGGFRNEQFF. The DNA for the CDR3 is TGTGCCAGCAGTTTACTCCCGGGACTAGCGGGAGGGTTCCGTAATGAGCAGTTCTTC.

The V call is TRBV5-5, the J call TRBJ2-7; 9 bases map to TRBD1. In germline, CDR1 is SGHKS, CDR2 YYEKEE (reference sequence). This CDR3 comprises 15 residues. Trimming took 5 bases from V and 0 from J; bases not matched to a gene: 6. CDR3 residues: CASRSGTGNSYEQYF. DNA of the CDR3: TGTGCCAGCAGGTCCGGGACAGGGAACTCCTACGAGCAGTACTTC. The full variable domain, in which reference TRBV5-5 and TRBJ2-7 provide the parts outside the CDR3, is DAGVTQSPTHLIKTRGQQVTLRCSPISGHKSVSWYQQVLGQGPQFIFQYYEKEERGRGNFPDRFSARQFPNYSSELNVNALLLGDSALYLCASRSGTGNSYEQYFGPGTRLTVT.

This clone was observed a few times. The CDR3 region has the DNA TGTGCCTGGAGTGAGATCGGAGGCGGGCGTAATGAAAAACTGTTTTTT. It specifies CAWSEIGGGRNEKLFF. The V call is TRBV30, the J call TRBJ1-4, with D unresolved. This CDR3 spans 16 amino acids. V lost 1 base to trimming and J lost 4 bases, with 16 bases between them. Germline V gene data show CDR1 as GTSNPN and CDR2 as SVGIG (reference sequence). The whole variable domain, filled in from reference TRBV30 and TRBJ1-4, reads SQTIHQWPATLVQPVGSPLSLECTVEGTSNPNLYWYRQAAGRGLQLLFYSVGIGQISSEVPQNLSASRPQDRQFILSSKKLLLSDSGFYLCAWSEIGGGRNEKLFFGSGTQLSVL.

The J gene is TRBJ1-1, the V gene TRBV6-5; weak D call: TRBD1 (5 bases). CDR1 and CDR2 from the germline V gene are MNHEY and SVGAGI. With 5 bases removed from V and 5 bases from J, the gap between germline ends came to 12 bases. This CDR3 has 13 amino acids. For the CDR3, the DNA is TGTGCCAGCAGTAGCAGGGTATTGACTGAAGCTTTCTTT. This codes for CASSSRVLTEAFF.

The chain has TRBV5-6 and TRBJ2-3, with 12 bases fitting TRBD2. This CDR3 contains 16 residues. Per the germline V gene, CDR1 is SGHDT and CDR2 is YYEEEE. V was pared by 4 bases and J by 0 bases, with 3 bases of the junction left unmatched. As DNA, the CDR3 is TGTGCCAGCAGCCCAGGACTAGCGGGAAGCACAGATACGCAGTATTTT. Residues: CASSPGLAGSTDTQYF.

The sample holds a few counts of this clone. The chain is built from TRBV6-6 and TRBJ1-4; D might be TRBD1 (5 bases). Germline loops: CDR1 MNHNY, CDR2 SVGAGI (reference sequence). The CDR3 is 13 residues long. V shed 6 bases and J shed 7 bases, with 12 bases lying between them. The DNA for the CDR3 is TGTGCCAGCAGATCCCCGGGGGGTGAAAAACTGTTTTTT. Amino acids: CASRSPGGEKLFF.

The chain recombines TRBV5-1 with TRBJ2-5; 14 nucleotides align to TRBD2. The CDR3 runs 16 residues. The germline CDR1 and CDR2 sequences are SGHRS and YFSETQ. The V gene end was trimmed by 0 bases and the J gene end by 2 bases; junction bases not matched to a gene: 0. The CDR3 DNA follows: TGCGCCAGCAGCTTGGGGACTAGCGGGGGGCAAGAGACCCAGTACTTC. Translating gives CASSLGTSGGQETQYF.